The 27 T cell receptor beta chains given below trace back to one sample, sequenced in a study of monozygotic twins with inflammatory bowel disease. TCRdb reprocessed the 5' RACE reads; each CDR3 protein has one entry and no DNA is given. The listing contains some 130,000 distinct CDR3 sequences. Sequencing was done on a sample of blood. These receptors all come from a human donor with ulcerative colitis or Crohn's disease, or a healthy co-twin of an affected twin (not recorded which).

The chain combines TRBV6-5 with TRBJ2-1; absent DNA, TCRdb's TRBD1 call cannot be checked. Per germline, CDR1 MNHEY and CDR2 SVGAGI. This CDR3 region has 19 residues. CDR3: CASSYSTYFTQGKGNEQFF.

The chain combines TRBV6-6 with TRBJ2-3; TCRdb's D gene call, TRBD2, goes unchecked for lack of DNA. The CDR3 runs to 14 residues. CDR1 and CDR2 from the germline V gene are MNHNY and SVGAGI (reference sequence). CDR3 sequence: CASESGKRTDTQYF.

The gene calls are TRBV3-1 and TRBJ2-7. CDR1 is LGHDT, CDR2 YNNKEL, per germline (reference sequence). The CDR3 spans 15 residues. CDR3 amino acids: CASSQDLKPFYEQYF.

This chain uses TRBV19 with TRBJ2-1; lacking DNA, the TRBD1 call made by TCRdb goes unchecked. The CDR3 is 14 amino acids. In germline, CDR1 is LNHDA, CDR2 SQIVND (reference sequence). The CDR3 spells CASSIQRGPLEQFF. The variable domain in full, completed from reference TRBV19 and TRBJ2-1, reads DGGITQSPKYLFRKEGQNVTLSCEQNLNHDAMYWYRQDPGQGLRLIYYSQIVNDFQKGDIAEGYSVSREKKESFPLTVTSAQKNPTAFYLCASSIQRGPLEQFFGPGTRLTVL.

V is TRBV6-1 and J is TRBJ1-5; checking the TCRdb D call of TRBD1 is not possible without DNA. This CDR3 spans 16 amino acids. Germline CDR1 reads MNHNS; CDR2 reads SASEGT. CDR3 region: CASSPSLGGFGQPQHF.

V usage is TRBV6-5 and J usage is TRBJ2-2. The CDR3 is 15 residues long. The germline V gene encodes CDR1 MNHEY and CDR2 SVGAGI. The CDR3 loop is CASSYSRVLAGELFF.

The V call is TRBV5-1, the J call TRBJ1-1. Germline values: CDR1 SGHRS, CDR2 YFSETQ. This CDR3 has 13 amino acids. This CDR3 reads CASSLFGPTEAFF.

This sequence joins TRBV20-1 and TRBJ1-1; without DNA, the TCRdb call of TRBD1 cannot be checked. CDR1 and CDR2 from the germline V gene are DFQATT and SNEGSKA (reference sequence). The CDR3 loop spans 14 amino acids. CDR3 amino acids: CSARRGLVPTEAFF.

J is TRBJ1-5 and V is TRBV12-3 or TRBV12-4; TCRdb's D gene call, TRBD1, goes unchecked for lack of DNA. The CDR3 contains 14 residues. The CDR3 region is CASSFEGKDQPQHF.

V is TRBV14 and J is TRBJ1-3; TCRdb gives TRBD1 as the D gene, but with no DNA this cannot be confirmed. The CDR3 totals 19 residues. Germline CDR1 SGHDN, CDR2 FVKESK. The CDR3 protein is CASSQAGTDLFFSGNTIYF. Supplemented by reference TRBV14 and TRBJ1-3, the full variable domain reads EAGVTQFPSHSVIEKGQTVTLRCDPISGHDNLYWYRRVMGKEIKFLLHFVKESKQDESGMPNNRFLAERTGGTYSTLKVQPAELEDSGVYFCASSQAGTDLFFSGNTIYFGEGSWLTVV.

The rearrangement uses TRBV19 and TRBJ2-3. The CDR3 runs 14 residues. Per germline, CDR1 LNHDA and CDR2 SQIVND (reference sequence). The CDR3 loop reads CASSINRCTDTQYF.

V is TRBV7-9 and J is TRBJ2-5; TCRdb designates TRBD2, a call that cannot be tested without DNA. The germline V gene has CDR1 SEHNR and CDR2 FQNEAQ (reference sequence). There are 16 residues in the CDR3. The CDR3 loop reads CASSLDRPGGGETQYF.

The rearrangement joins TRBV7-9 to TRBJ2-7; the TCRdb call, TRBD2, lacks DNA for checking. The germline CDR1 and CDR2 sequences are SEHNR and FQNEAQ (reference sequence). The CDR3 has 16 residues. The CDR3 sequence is CASSSSFSGRGYEQYF.

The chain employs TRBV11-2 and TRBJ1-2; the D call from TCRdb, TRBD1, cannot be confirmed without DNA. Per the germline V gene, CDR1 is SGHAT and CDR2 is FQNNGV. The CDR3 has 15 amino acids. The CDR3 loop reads CASSLEAGDLYGYTF. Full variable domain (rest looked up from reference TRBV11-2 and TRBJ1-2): EAGVAQSPRYKIIEKRQSVAFWCNPISGHATLYWYQQILGQGPKLLIQFQNNGVVDDSQLPKDRFSAERLKGVDSTLKIQPAKLEDSAVYLCASSLEAGDLYGYTFGSGTRLTVV.

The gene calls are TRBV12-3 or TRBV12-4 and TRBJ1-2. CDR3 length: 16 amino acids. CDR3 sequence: CASRLKGGTSLYGYTF.

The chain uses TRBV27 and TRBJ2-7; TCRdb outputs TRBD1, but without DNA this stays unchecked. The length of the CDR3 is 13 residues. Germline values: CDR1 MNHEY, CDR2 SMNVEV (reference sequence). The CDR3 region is CASKRQQGYEQYF.

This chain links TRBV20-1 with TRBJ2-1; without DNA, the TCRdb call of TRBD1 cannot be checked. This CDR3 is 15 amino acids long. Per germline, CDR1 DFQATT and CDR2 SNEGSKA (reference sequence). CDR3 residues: CSAREGTGRVNEQFF.

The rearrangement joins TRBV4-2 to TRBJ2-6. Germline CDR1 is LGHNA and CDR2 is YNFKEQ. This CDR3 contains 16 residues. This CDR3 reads CASSHSMSSGANVLTF.

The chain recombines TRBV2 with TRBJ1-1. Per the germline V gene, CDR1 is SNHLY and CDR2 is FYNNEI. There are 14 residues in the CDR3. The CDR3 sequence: CASSRGRLNTEAFF. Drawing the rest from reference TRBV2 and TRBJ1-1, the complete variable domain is EPEVTQTPSHQVTQMGQEVILRCVPISNHLYFYWYRQILGQKVEFLVSFYNNEISEKSEIFDDQFSVERPDGSNFTLKIRSTKLEDSAMYFCASSRGRLNTEAFFGQGTRLTVV.

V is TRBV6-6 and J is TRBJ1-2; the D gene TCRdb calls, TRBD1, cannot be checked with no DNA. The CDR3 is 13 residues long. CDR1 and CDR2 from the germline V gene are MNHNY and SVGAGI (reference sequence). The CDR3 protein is CASTGQGAYGYTF.

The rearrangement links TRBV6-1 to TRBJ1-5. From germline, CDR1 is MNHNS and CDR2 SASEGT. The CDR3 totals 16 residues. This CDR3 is CASSDRRGGSNQPQHF.

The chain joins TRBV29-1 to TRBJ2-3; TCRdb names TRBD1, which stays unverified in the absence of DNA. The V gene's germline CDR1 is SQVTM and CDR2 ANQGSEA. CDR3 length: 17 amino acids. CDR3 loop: CSVGTRTGGVYPDTQYF.

This CDR3 reads CASSQEDDAEKLFF. The chain recombines TRBV14 with TRBJ1-4. The CDR3 is 14 residues long. Germline V gene data show CDR1 as SGHDN and CDR2 as FVKESK.

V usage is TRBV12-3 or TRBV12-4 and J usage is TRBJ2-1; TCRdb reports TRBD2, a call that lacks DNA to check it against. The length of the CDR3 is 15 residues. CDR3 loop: CASSLSGLAGEEQFF.

The CDR3 loop reads CSVSNGYEQYF. The chain employs TRBV29-1 and TRBJ2-7. The germline V gene encodes CDR1 SQVTM and CDR2 ANQGSEA. The CDR3 loop spans 11 amino acids.

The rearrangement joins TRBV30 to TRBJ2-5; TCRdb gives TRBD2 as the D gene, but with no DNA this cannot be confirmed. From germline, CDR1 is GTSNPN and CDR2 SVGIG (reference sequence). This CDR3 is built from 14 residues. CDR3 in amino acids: CAWSATLTRETQYF. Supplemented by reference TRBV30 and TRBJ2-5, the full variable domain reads SQTIHQWPATLVQPVGSPLSLECTVEGTSNPNLYWYRQAAGRGLQLLFYSVGIGQISSEVPQNLSASRPQDRQFILSSKKLLLSDSGFYLCAWSATLTRETQYFGPGTRLLVL.

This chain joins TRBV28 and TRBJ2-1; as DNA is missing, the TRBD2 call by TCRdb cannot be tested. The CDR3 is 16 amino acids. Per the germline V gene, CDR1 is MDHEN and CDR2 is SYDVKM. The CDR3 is CASSNAGLSSYNEQFF.